This is a list of T cell receptor beta chains from one sample in a study of identical twins. TCRdb passed the 5' RACE reads through MiXCR, listing each CDR3 protein once. The repertoire consists of about 190,000 distinct CDR3 sequences, with 15% occurring once and the leading ten covering 35% to 50%. This sample was shared with a second study, whose subject was T cells expressing NK-cell markers.

The sample was CD8+ T cells sorted from blood. Receptors were obtained from a woman between 18 and 30 years old in good health. Both conserved end residues are part of each CDR3. The order of the fields is D gene, clone size, J gene, V gene, CDR3 DNA, CDR3 protein. A D gene is named only where the DNA matches it firmly. Expanded clones are given a class, and other clones once, few, many or no size at all.

-,-,TRBJ1-1,TRBV27,TGTGCCAGCAGCAGGGGAGTATTAGCTGAAGCTTTCTTT,CASSRGVLAEAFF
-,few,TRBJ1-6,TRBV21-1,TGTGCCAGCAGCAATCCCGTCGCCTTT,CASSNPVAF
-,-,TRBJ2-2,TRBV25-1,TGTGCCAGCAGTGAATACGGGGGCCCGAACACCGGGGAGCTGTTTTTT,CASSEYGGPNTGELFF
TRBD2,few,TRBJ2-1,TRBV2,TGTGCCAGCAGTGGACCGGGACTAGCGGGATTCAATGAGCAGTTCTTC,CASSGPGLAGFNEQFF
-,few,TRBJ2-7,TRBV19,TGTGCCAGTAGTGCCCCGGGGAAGGGCGGATACGAGCAGTACTTC,CASSAPGKGGYEQYF
TRBD1,-,TRBJ1-4,TRBV6-1,TGTGCCAGCAGTGGCAAGGTGAGGGGGCTTGGAGAAAAACTGTTTTTT,CASSGKVRGLGEKLFF
TRBD1,few,TRBJ2-7,TRBV7-2,TGTGCCAGCAGCTTCCCTCAGGGGGCCTCCTACGAGCAGTACTTC,CASSFPQGASYEQYF
-,many,TRBJ2-7,TRBV5-5,TGTGCCAGCAGCTTGGGGAGCTCGGACAGTTTAGTGGCGCAGTACTTC,CASSLGSSDSLVAQYF
-,-,TRBJ2-7,TRBV20-1,TGCAGTGCTATGGTGGGCTCCTACGAGCAGTACTTC,CSAMVGSYEQYF
-,few,TRBJ2-1,TRBV5-1,TGCGCCAGCAGCCCCAGGCCATTGTACTACAATGAGCAGTTCTTC,CASSPRPLYYNEQFF
TRBD2,-,TRBJ2-1,TRBV5-1,TGCGCCAGCAGCCCGACTAGCGGGTGGCAGAGAGAGCAGTTCTTC,CASSPTSGWQREQFF
-,few,TRBJ1-5,TRBV11-2,TGTGCCAGCAGCTCAGGGTACACGAGCAATCAGCCCCAGCATTTT,CASSSGYTSNQPQHF
TRBD2,few,TRBJ2-7,TRBV5-6,TGTGCCAGCAGCTCGGGACTAGCGGGGGTCGAGCAGTACTTC,CASSSGLAGVEQYF
TRBD1,few,TRBJ1-1,TRBV9,TGTGCCAGCAGCGAGGGGACAGATGGGGCTTTCTTT,CASSEGTDGAFF
-,-,TRBJ2-2,TRBV6-1,TGTGCCAGCAGCCCAATACCCAGGGGCGGGGAGCTGTTTTTT,CASSPIPRGGELFF
-,few,TRBJ2-6,TRBV27,TGTGCCAGCAGTTTGGGTGAGCCTGGGGCCAACGTCCTGACTTTC,CASSLGEPGANVLTF
-,many,TRBJ2-7,TRBV12-3/TRBV12-4,TGTGCCAGCGGGTACGGATACGAGCAGTACTTC,CASGYGYEQYF
-,many,TRBJ2-1,TRBV7-9,TGTGCCAGCAGCTTCACAAGTGATGAGCAGTTCTTC,CASSFTSDEQFF
-,few,TRBJ1-2,TRBV7-9,TGTGCCAGCAGCTTGGGCGGAGGCCTCGACTATGGCTACACCTTC,CASSLGGGLDYGYTF
-,-,TRBJ2-6,TRBV3-1,TGTGCCAGCAGCCAAGTAGGAAGAACTGGGGCCAACGTCCTGACTTTC,CASSQVGRTGANVLTF
TRBD1,-,TRBJ1-1,TRBV4-1,TGCGCCAGCAGGGGGGACAGGGGGCAGGGGAACACTGAAGCTTTCTTT,CASRGDRGQGNTEAFF
-,many,TRBJ2-1,TRBV7-6,TGTGCCAGCAGCATCGAGGGGGGCTACAATGAGCAGTTCTTC,CASSIEGGYNEQFF
TRBD2,-,TRBJ2-1,TRBV9,TGTGCCAGCAGCCCTTTACTAGCGGGAACTAATGAGCAGTTCTTC,CASSPLLAGTNEQFF
-,-,TRBJ2-7,TRBV5-1,TGCGCCAGCAGCTTAAGCCTTGTAAGCGTCTACGAGCAGTACTTC,CASSLSLVSVYEQYF
-,many,TRBJ1-2,TRBV7-9,TGTGCCAGCCGACCGTTCGGACCCGGCTATGGCTACACCTTC,CASRPFGPGYGYTF
-,few,TRBJ2-3,TRBV25-1,TGTGCCAGCAGTGTTAGCCTGGGCACAGATACGCAGTATTTT,CASSVSLGTDTQYF
TRBD1,-,TRBJ1-5,TRBV12-3/TRBV12-4,TGTGCCAGCAGTTGGACAGGGACCCAGCCCCAGCATTTT,CASSWTGTQPQHF
-,many,TRBJ2-1,TRBV5-1,TGCGCCAGCAGCTTGGGCCGGTTGGACTACAATGAGCAGTTCTTC,CASSLGRLDYNEQFF
TRBD2,-,TRBJ2-7,TRBV29-1,TGCAGCGTTTTAGGACTAGCGGGAGCCTACGAGCAGTACTTC,CSVLGLAGAYEQYF
-,few,TRBJ2-5,TRBV12-3/TRBV12-4,TGTGCCAGCAGTTTAGGGTCCAACTGGGGCGAGACCCAGTACTTC,CASSLGSNWGETQYF
-,-,TRBJ2-7,TRBV14,TGTGCCAGCAGCCAAGTTACGCAATTCTACGAGCAGTACTTC,CASSQVTQFYEQYF
TRBD1,few,TRBJ2-3,TRBV20-1,TGCAGTGCTAGCACAGGCAGGGGGATATCAGATACGCAGTATTTT,CSASTGRGISDTQYF
-,many,TRBJ2-3,TRBV4-3,TGCGCCAGCAGCCAAGTTGGGCGGGGTAGCACAGATACGCAGTATTTT,CASSQVGRGSTDTQYF
TRBD1,-,TRBJ2-1,TRBV11-2,TGTGCCAGCAGCCAACGGGACAGGGGCAATGAGCAGTTCTTC,CASSQRDRGNEQFF
TRBD2,few,TRBJ2-3,TRBV12-3/TRBV12-4,TGTGCCAGCAGGGTAGATACGGGACTAGCTTTCCCAGATACGCAGTATTTT,CASRVDTGLAFPDTQYF
-,few,TRBJ2-6,TRBV27,TGTGCCAGCAGTTTGACGGCAGGGCGATTGACCAACGTCCTGACTTTC,CASSLTAGRLTNVLTF
-,-,TRBJ1-1,TRBV9,TGTGCCAGCAGCGTATTGCCAGACCCAGGCGAAGCTTTCTTT,CASSVLPDPGEAFF
-,-,TRBJ1-2,TRBV5-6,TGTGCCAGCAGCTTGGCCTATCTGCCAAACTATGGCTACACCTTC,CASSLAYLPNYGYTF
TRBD2,-,TRBJ2-3,TRBV28,TGTGCCAGCAGTCCGAGTAGGACTAGCGGGAGCCCAGTCACAGATACGCAGTATTTT,CASSPSRTSGSPVTDTQYF
-,-,TRBJ1-1,TRBV20-1,TGCAGTGTGACCCCGAACACTGAAGCTTTCTTT,CSVTPNTEAFF
-,-,TRBJ2-2,TRBV6-6,TGTGCCAGTCAAAAAGAGGGGATGGCCGGGGAGCTGTTTTTT,CASQKEGMAGELFF
-,few,TRBJ1-5,TRBV12-3/TRBV12-4,TGTGCCAGCAGCAGGGTAAATGTTCAGCCCCAGCATTTT,CASSRVNVQPQHF
TRBD2,few,TRBJ2-7,TRBV7-9,TGTGCCAGCAGCCTGGCGGGGGTAGGGAGCTCCTACGAGCAGTACTTC,CASSLAGVGSSYEQYF
TRBD2,-,TRBJ2-7,TRBV5-1,TGCGCCAGCAGCCTCGGGTTAGGGCTAGCGGACTACGAGCAGTACTTC,CASSLGLGLADYEQYF
-,few,TRBJ2-7,TRBV20-1,TGCAGTGCTACTTCTGGCGACTTCTCCTACGAGCAGTACTTC,CSATSGDFSYEQYF
-,-,TRBJ2-3,TRBV20-1,TGCAGTGCTAATCTAGGAGGCACGGCAGATACGCAGTATTTT,CSANLGGTADTQYF
TRBD2,few,TRBJ2-3,TRBV20-1,TGCAGTGCTATAATAGCGGGAGGTCCAGATACGCAGTATTTT,CSAIIAGGPDTQYF
-,-,TRBJ2-5,TRBV20-1,TGCAGTGTAAGGATGGAGACCCAGTACTTC,CSVRMETQYF